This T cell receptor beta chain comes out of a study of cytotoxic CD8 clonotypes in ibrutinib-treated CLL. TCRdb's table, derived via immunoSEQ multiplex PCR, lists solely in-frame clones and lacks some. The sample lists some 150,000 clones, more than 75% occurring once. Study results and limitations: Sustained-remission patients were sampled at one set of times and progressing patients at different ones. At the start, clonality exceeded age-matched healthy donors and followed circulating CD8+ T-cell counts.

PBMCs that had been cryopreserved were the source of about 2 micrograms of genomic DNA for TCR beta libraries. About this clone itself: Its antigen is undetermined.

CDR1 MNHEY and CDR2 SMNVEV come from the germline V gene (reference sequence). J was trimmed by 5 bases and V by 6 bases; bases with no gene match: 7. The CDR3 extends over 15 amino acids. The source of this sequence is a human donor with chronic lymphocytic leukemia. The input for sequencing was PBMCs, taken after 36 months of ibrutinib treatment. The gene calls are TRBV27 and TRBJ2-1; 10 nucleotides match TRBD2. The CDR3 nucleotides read TGTGCCAGCAGCAGCAGCGGGAGGGCAAACAATGAGCAGTTCTTC. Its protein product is CASSSSGRANNEQFF.